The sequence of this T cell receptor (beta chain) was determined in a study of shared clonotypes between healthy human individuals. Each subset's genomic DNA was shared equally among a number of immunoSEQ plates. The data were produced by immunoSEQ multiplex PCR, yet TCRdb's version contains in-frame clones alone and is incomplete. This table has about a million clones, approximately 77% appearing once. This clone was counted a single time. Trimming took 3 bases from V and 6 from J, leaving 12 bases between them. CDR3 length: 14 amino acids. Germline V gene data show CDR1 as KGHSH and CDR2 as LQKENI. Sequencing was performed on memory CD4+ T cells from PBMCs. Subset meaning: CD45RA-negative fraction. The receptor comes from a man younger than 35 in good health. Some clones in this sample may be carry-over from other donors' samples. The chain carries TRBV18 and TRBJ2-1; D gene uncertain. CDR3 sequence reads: CASSPPDWLNEQFF. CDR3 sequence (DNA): TGTGCCAGCTCACCCCCTGACTGGCTCAATGAGCAGTTCTTC.